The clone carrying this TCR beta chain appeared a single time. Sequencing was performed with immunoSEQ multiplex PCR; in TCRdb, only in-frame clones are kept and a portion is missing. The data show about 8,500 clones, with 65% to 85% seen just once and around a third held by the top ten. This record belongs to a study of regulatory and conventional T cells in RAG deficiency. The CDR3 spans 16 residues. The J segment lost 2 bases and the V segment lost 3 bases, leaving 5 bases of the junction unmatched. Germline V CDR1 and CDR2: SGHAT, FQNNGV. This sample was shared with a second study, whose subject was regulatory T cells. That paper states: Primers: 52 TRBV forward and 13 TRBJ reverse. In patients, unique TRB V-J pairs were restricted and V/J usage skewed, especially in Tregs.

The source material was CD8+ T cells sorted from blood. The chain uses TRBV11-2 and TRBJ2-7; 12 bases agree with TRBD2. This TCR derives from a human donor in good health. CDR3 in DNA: TGTGCCAGCAGCTTCGGCCCTAGCGGGAGGGCCTACGAGCAGTACTTC. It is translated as CASSFGPSGRAYEQYF.